This paragraph covers one TCR beta chain sequence. Its antigen is not known. This sample was included in a study of cytomegalovirus exposure and HLA in healthy donors. Study-level results: Reportedly, cytomegalovirus status was diagnosed with high sensitivity and specificity. The tendency of first-cohort TCR clusters to co-occur in the roughly 130 validation repertoires was the finding of a later analysis.

The repertoire was sequenced with immunoSEQ multiplex PCR; TCRdb's copy has only in-frame clones and lacks some. Here the sample spans about 130,000 clones, roughly 95% being singletons. The ends were cut back, 9 bases at V and 0 bases at J, with 14 bases in the middle. Germline V gene sequence: CDR1 LNHDA, CDR2 SQIVND (reference sequence). This CDR3 contains 15 residues. The clonotype originates from a man younger than 35 in good health and CMV-seronegative. The sequencing sample was made of PBMCs. This chain links TRBV19 with TRBJ1-4; perhaps TRBD1 as D (5 bases). The CDR3: CASQMGGATNEKLFF. As DNA, the CDR3 is TGTGCCAGCCAAATGGGGGGGGCAACTAATGAAAAACTGTTTTTT. Based on the CDR3 plus reference TRBV19 and TRBJ1-4, the full variable domain is DGGITQSPKYLFRKEGQNVTLSCEQNLNHDAMYWYRQDPGQGLRLIYYSQIVNDFQKGDIAEGYSVSREKKESFPLTVTSAQKNPTAFYLCASQMGGATNEKLFFGSGTQLSVL.